Following are 27 T cell receptor beta chains from one sample sequenced in a study of identical twins' blood T cells. TCRdb reprocessed the 5' RACE reads with MiXCR, giving one entry per CDR3 protein. The data hold 400,000 or so distinct CDR3 sequences, with around 30% observed a single time. Specimen: PBMCs. The receptors were gathered from a woman aged 18-49 years in good health.

This chain uses TRBV12-3 or TRBV12-4 with TRBJ2-7, with D unclear. The CDR3 is made up of 14 amino acids. Trimming removed 6 bases at V and 2 bases at J, with 14 bases between. The chain's CDR3 is CASSPGTATYEQYF. As DNA, the CDR3 is TGTGCCAGCAGCCCCGGAACAGCGACCTACGAGCAGTACTTC.

This clonotype was seen only a few times. V is TRBV5-1 and J is TRBJ1-6; TRBD1 matches at 8 bases. Germline values: CDR1 SGHRS, CDR2 YFSETQ. Unmatched junction bases numbered 8, after V lost 4 bases and J lost 8 bases. This CDR3 region has 15 residues. The CDR3 loop is CASSGSTGVDSPLHF. In DNA form, the CDR3 reads TGCGCCAGCAGCGGTTCGACAGGGGTTGATTCACCCCTCCACTTT. Complete variable domain (other parts from reference TRBV5-1 and TRBJ1-6): KAGVTQTPRYLIKTRGQQVTLSCSPISGHRSVSWYQQTPGQGLQFLFEYFSETQRNKGNFPGRFSGRQFSNSRSEMNVSTLELGDSALYLCASSGSTGVDSPLHFGNGTRLTVT.

A single count supports this clonotype. This rearrangement joins TRBV5-1 to TRBJ1-3, with 8 bases fitting TRBD1. With V trimmed by 4 bases and J by 1 base, 10 bases remained unmatched. Germline-derived CDR1 and CDR2 are SGHRS and YFSETQ. CDR3 length: 17 amino acids. This CDR3 is CASSRGQVSISGNTIYF. The CDR3 nucleotides are TGCGCCAGCAGCAGGGGACAGGTCTCTATTTCTGGAAACACCATATATTTT.

This clonotype occurred many times. One junction end does not reproduce the germline sequence, and a read error may be involved. The chain employs TRBV11-2 and TRBJ1-1, with a tentative D call TRBD1 (5 bases). Germline V gene data show CDR1 as SGHAT and CDR2 as FQNNGV. There are 12 residues in the CDR3. The DNA of the CDR3 is TGCGCCAGCAGTTTAGACAGAACTGAAGCTTTCTTT. As protein: CASSLDRTEAFF.

Only a few counts were recorded for this clonotype. The rearrangement uses TRBV12-3 or TRBV12-4 and TRBJ2-1, with D perhaps TRBD1 (5 bases). The CDR3 length is 14 residues. V dropped 2 bases and J dropped 5 bases, with 10 bases sitting between them. The CDR3 spells CASSLRTPNNEQFF. The CDR3 region has the DNA TGTGCCAGCAGTTTAAGGACACCGAACAATGAGCAGTTCTTC.

The chain combines TRBV20-1 with TRBJ1-1; D unclear. Germline V gene data show CDR1 as DFQATT and CDR2 as SNEGSKA (reference sequence). Trimming pared 6 bases from V and 1 base from J, leaving 9 bases between. This CDR3 region has 12 residues. This CDR3 reads CSAAKANTEAFF. The CDR3 nucleotides are TGCAGTGCGGCGAAAGCGAACACTGAAGCTTTCTTT.

The chain carries TRBV29-1 and TRBJ1-2, with a possible D match to TRBD1 (5 bases). The V gene's germline CDR1 is SQVTM and CDR2 ANQGSEA. This CDR3 contains 11 residues. V shed 5 bases and J shed 8 bases, with 12 bases lying between them. For the CDR3, the DNA is TGCAGCGTTCCCATGGGGCAGGGCTACACCTTC. This sequence encodes CSVPMGQGYTF.

This clonotype has a handful of counts. The gene calls are TRBV5-6 and TRBJ1-1; 10 positions agree with TRBD1. V lost 3 bases and J lost 5; bases outside the gene matches: 1. Germline V gene sequence: CDR1 SGHDT, CDR2 YYEEEE. CDR3 length: 13 amino acids. In nucleotides, the CDR3 is TGTGCCAGCAGCTGGGACAGGGGTACTGAAGCTTTCTTT. As protein: CASSWDRGTEAFF. The full variable domain, with the rest looked up from reference TRBV5-6 and TRBJ1-1, is DAGVTQSPTHLIKTRGQQVTLRCSPKSGHDTVSWYQQALGQGPQFIFQYYEEEERQRGNFPDRFSGHQFPNYSSELNVNALLLGDSALYLCASSWDRGTEAFFGQGTRLTVV.

This chain links TRBV20-1 with TRBJ1-2, with D maybe TRBD1 (5 bases). Trimming took 0 bases from V and 6 from J, leaving 11 bases between them. The CDR3 sequence is 13 residues long. Germline lookup yields CDR1 DFQATT and CDR2 SNEGSKA (reference sequence). This chain's CDR3 is CSARDEAGNGYTF. Here the CDR3 DNA reads TGCAGTGCTAGAGATGAGGCAGGGAATGGCTACACCTTC.

This clonotype has just a few counts. V is TRBV19 and J is TRBJ2-1; D uncertain. Per the germline V gene, CDR1 is LNHDA and CDR2 is SQIVND (reference sequence). The CDR3 totals 13 residues. V was trimmed by 0 bases and J by 6 bases, leaving 6 bases between them. CDR3 sequence (DNA): TGTGCCAGTAGTATAGACGCACCCAATGAGCAGTTCTTC. Protein product: CASSIDAPNEQFF.

This clonotype came up a few times. CDR3 coding DNA: TGTGCCAGCACTCCTCGAGTAGGGTACGACACTGAAGCTTTCTTT. Translating gives CASTPRVGYDTEAFF. The rearrangement uses TRBV7-6 and TRBJ1-1; no definite D call. The CDR3 spans 15 residues. Germline CDR1 and CDR2: SGHVS and FNYEAQ. Trimming stripped 7 bases from V and 3 bases from J, with 18 bases between.

V gene TRBV6-5 combines with J gene TRBJ1-1; D ambiguous. Per germline, CDR1 MNHEY and CDR2 SVGAGI. There are 14 residues in the CDR3. Trimming cost V 8 bases and J 1 base, with 14 bases left between them. CDR3 protein: CASVDLGRNTEAFF. In DNA, the CDR3 is TGTGCCAGCGTCGATCTCGGGAGGAACACTGAAGCTTTCTTT.

The V gene is TRBV6-1, the J gene TRBJ1-5; TRBD1 is a possible D gene (5 bases). Trimming left V 10 bases short and J 2 bases short, with 15 bases between. The CDR3 length is 14 residues. CDR1 is MNHNS, CDR2 SASEGT, per germline. The CDR3 DNA reads TGTGCCATCTTCGGGGGTTACGGCAATCAGCCCCAGCATTTT. Protein product: CAIFGGYGNQPQHF.

As regards this clonotype: The junction differs from germline at one of its ends, possibly a read error. The chain employs TRBV2 and TRBJ1-1; TRBD1 might be the D (5 bases). The CDR3 contains 13 residues. The V gene's germline CDR1 is SNHLY and CDR2 FYNNEI. The CDR3 DNA reads TGTGCCGGCAGTGCGTTCGGGGGAACTGAAGCTTTCTTT. It specifies CAGSAFGGTEAFF.

This clonotype was picked up many times. The genes are TRBV11-2 and TRBJ1-1; D may be TRBD1 (6 bases). The CDR3 has 18 residues. Trimming stripped 5 bases from V and 5 bases from J, with 27 bases between. Per the germline V gene, CDR1 is SGHAT and CDR2 is FQNNGV. Written as DNA, the CDR3 is TGTGCCAGCAGCGGATCATCCAAAGTTACAGGGCTGGGGACTGAAGCTTTCTTT. It codes for CASSGSSKVTGLGTEAFF.

This clonotype was seen a handful of times. The V gene is TRBV15, the J gene TRBJ1-1; D uncertain. CDR1 is LNHNV, CDR2 YYDKDF, per germline (reference sequence). The CDR3 runs to 13 residues. The V end was cut by 3 bases, the J end by 7 bases, with 12 bases between. The CDR3 coding sequence is TGTGCCACCAGCAGGTCTGAGATAGGTGAAGCTTTCTTT. As protein: CATSRSEIGEAFF.

The genes are TRBV29-1 and TRBJ1-2; possible D gene TRBD1, 6 bases. Germline V CDR1 and CDR2: SQVTM, ANQGSEA. Trimming shortened V by 5 bases and J by 2 bases, and 18 bases separated the two germline ends. The CDR3 is 15 amino acids. The CDR3 region has the DNA TGCAGCGTTACCAGGGGTATAATAGAGAACTATGGCTACACCTTC. Translated: CSVTRGIIENYGYTF.

This clonotype was observed a few times. The genes are TRBV2 and TRBJ1-3; D call uncertain. The CDR3 has 15 amino acids. The V end lost 2 bases, the J end lost 0 bases, and 8 bases lay between the germline ends. Germline-derived CDR1 and CDR2 are SNHLY and FYNNEI. The CDR3 nucleotides are TGTGCCAGCAGTGAACAGGTCATCTCTGGAAACACCATATATTTT. Its protein is CASSEQVISGNTIYF.

The V and J genes are TRBV15 and TRBJ1-4; a weak D match, TRBD1 (5 bases). Germline CDR1 is LNHNV and CDR2 is YYDKDF (reference sequence). The V end was cut by 5 bases, the J end by 5 bases, with 15 bases between. The CDR3 is made up of 15 amino acids. CDR3: CATSLGGTANEKLFF. For the CDR3, the DNA is TGTGCCACCAGCTTAGGAGGGACCGCAAATGAAAAACTGTTTTTT.

In its sample, this clonotype was seen many times. The rearrangement uses TRBV7-9 and TRBJ1-6, with D unclear. This CDR3 comprises 14 residues. The germline V gene encodes CDR1 SEHNR and CDR2 FQNEAQ (reference sequence). Trimming stripped 7 bases from V and 0 bases from J, with 7 bases between. This chain's CDR3 is CASTTGSYNSPLHF. The CDR3 DNA is TGTGCCAGCACCACCGGCTCCTATAATTCACCCCTCCACTTT. The full variable domain, rest sourced from reference TRBV7-9 and TRBJ1-6, is DTGVSQNPRHKITKRGQNVTFRCDPISEHNRLYWYRQTLGQGPEFLTYFQNEAQLEKSRLLSDRFSAERPKGSFSTLEIQRTEQGDSAMYLCASTTGSYNSPLHFGNGTRLTVT.

This clonotype has at least ten counts. The chain joins TRBV20-1 to TRBJ1-5; no reliable D call. CDR3 length: 13 residues. CDR1 and CDR2 (germline): DFQATT, SNEGSKA (reference sequence). The germline V and J ends were trimmed by 0 bases and 5 bases, with 8 bases remaining between them. Here the CDR3 reads CSARDLGDQPQHF. DNA of the CDR3: TGCAGTGCTAGAGATCTTGGGGATCAGCCCCAGCATTTT.

This clonotype has more than one count but fewer than ten. The chain combines TRBV11-3 with TRBJ1-2; 9 positions match TRBD1. The CDR3 totals 13 residues. The V gene's germline CDR1 is SGHNT and CDR2 YENEEA. V lost 3 bases, J lost 6 bases, and 2 bases stayed unmatched. CDR3 nucleotide sequence: TGTGCCAGCAGCTTCCGACAGGGGGATGGCTACACCTTC. Translated, it gives CASSFRQGDGYTF.

This clonotype was seen a few times. J is TRBJ1-1 and V is TRBV6-6, with 8 bases that match TRBD1. CDR1 MNHNY and CDR2 SVGAGI come from the germline V gene (reference sequence). J lost 5 bases, V lost 4 bases, and 9 bases had no gene match. This CDR3 is 15 amino acids long. The CDR3 reads CASSSQGEGETEAFF. CDR3 DNA: TGTGCCAGCAGTTCACAGGGGGAGGGGGAAACTGAAGCTTTCTTT.

This clonotype was observed at least ten times. This chain uses TRBV7-2 with TRBJ2-3, with D possibly being TRBD1 or TRBD2 (6 bases each). The CDR3 has 13 residues. CDR1 and CDR2 from the germline V gene are SGHTA and FQGNSA. V was pared by 0 bases and J by 11 bases, with 12 bases between. This CDR3 is CASSLAGGVLQYF. The CDR3 region has the DNA TGTGCCAGCAGCTTAGCCGGGGGCGTTTTGCAGTATTTT.

This clonotype was seen ten or more times. V gene TRBV7-9 combines with J gene TRBJ2-7; TRBD2 is a possible D gene (5 bases). Trimming removed 5 bases from V and 2 bases from J, with 13 bases in between. The CDR3 covers 14 residues. Germline CDR1 SEHNR, CDR2 FQNEAQ (reference sequence). As DNA, the CDR3 is TGTGCCAGCAGCCCAACTAGTAGTCCCTACGAGCAGTACTTC. As protein: CASSPTSSPYEQYF.

This clonotype was seen only a few times. The chain couples TRBV7-2 to TRBJ1-4; no definite D call. CDR1 and CDR2 (germline): SGHTA, FQGNSA. There are 17 residues in the CDR3. Trimming removed 1 base from V and 0 bases from J, with 12 bases in between. CDR3 bases: TGTGCCAGCAGCTTAGATTATGGGATTGCAACTAATGAAAAACTGTTTTTT. Translation gives CASSLDYGIATNEKLFF.

The V call is TRBV5-1, the J call TRBJ1-2; no clear D. Trimming cost V 4 bases and J 4 bases, with 11 bases left between them. The CDR3 has 13 amino acids. CDR1 and CDR2 (germline): SGHRS, YFSETQ. In DNA form, the CDR3 reads TGCGCCAGCAGCCTTCAGGACGTCTATGGCTACACCTTC. This gives the protein CASSLQDVYGYTF.